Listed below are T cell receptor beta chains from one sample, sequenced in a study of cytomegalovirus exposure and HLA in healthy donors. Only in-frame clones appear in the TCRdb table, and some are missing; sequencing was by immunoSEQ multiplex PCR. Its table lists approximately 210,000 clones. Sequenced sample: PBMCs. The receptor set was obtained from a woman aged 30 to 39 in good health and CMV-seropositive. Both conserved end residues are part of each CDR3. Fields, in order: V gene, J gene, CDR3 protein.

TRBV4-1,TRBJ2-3,CASSQDPRQGIPDTQYF
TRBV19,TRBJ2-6,CASSIPPGSGANVLTF
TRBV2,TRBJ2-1,CASSIGLAGPEQFF
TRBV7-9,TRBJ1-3,CASSFEGPGSGNTIYF
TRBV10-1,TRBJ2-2,CASSVQGFTGELFF
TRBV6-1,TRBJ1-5,CASSEGRRLNQPQHF
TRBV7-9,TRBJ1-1,CASNSPGGLAEAFF
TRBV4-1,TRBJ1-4,CASSRLPGREGEKLFF
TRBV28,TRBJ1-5,CASSETGGQPQHF
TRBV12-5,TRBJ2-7,CASGLIAYEQYF
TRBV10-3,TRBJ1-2,CAISESIATNYGYTF
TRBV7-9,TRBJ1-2,CASIRNLAGEGYTF
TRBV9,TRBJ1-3,CASSVERGAEEGNTIYF
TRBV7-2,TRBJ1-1,CASSLSPGVAFF
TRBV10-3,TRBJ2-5,CASRASGSWETQYF
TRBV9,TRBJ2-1,CASSAPYGTHNEQFF
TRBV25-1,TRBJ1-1,CASKPTGGDPEAFF
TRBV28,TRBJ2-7,CASRATDRPYEQYF
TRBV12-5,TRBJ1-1,CASGLVLGANTEAFF
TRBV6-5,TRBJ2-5,CASSLGTSGKETQYF
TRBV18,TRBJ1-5,CASSPAEVQPQHF
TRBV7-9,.,CASSLEGASEQYF
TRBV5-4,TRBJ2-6,CASSYGDSGANVLTF
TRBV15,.,CATSSSSGTAMSYEQYF
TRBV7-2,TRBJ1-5,CASSFAEMPQHF
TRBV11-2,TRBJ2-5,CASSLGSGAGKTQYF
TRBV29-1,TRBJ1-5,CSGGEGHQPQHF
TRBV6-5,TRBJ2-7,CASSYGPSGREDEQYF
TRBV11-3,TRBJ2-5,CASSLGLSPETQYF
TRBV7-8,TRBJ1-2,CASSLALAGSGGYTF
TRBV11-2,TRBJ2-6,CASSSSPGTGLTGANVLTF
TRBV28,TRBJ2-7,CASSSYPPGSGGLYEQYF
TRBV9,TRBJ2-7,CASSGRGLAYEQYF
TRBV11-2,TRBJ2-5,CASRTSGEETQYF
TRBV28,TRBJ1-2,CASSIGTGGRNGYTF
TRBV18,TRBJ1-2,CASSPPNRENYGYTF
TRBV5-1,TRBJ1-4,CASSIDRVGEKLFF
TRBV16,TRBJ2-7,CASSQSNPTYEQYF
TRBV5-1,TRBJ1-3,CASSSDRFGNTIYF
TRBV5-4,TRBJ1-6,CASSLAGPNSPLHF
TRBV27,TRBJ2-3,CASSTRSSTDTQYF
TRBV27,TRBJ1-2,CASRKGHGDYGYTF
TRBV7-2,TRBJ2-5,CASSRVNQETQYF